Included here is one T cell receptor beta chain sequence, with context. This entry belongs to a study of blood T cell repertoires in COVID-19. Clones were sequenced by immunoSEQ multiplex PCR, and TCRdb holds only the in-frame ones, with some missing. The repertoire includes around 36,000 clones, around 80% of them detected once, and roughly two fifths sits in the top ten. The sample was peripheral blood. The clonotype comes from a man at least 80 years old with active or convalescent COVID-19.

CDR3 amino acids: CASSSRGASGTYEQYF. CDR3 DNA: TGTGCCAGCAGTTCTAGGGGGGCTAGCGGGACCTACGAGCAGTACTTC. This chain connects TRBV27 to TRBJ2-7; 9 nucleotides align to TRBD2. The germline V gene has CDR1 MNHEY and CDR2 SMNVEV (reference sequence). This CDR3 is built from 16 residues. Trimming cost V 4 bases and J 2 bases; bases outside gene matches: 9.